The T cell receptor beta chain described here comes from a study of blood T cell repertoires in COVID-19 (dated by TCRdb to the early 2020s). Regarding the research as a whole: Samples from collaborators originated in the United States, Italy and Spain and spanned both the acute and convalescent phases of COVID-19. A freely available public database, intended as a resource for researchers studying the immune response to SARS-CoV-2, is where the repertoires were released. Samples came from the ongoing ImmuneRACE study (first 160 participants) plus 1,254 subjects from 6 global collaborators. The dataset comprised deeply sampled blood TCRbeta repertoires from subjects exposed to, actively infected with, or recovered from COVID-19. Where available, HLA class I and class II types were taken from metadata supplied by the sample provider and were not determined by assay-based typing. Nearly every sample came with metadata listing a de-identified subject ID, COVID-19 status, age in years and sex. The prospective study material was composed of cDNA or gDNA derived from T cells, B-cell-depleted T cells, or PBMCs. General study outcomes and caveats: How much clinical and demographic metadata was included differed by source and by participant, and the metadata was provided uncurated.

In regard to this clone: Its antigen has not been determined. No quality values exist for individual bases; no much larger clone is one base distant.

Inclusive of the bounding cysteine and phenylalanine, the CDR3 is 16 residues long. Kept here is only the CDR3 DNA, which spans 48 bases and is read in frame from base 1. The germline V gene (reference sequence) sets CDR1 to MNHEY and CDR2 to SMNVEV. Here V drops 5 bases and J drops 6 bases, and the junction holds 13 bases not matched to any gene. TCRbeta CDR3 regions were amplified from genomic DNA using the immunoSEQ Assay, a bias-controlled multiplex PCR. In the source study's methods: Nucleated cell counts per sample were estimated from amplification of reference gene primers within the assay. To quantify the absolute abundance of each unique TCRbeta CDR3 rearrangement, sequence reads were collapsed and filtered. For each sample, productive Simpson clonality was calculated as the square root of Simpson's diversity index over productive rearrangements. TCRdb re-hosts the immuneACCESS table, in-frame sequences only. Its copies lack some clones; in the studies checked, an unresolved V gene accounts for under half of them, and the cause for the rest is not known. That table is the source of V, J and clone size, and D and trimming were worked out from the DNA. Recorded for this sample are 260,000 or so clones; around four fifths of them occurred a single time. The top ten clones comprise about 3.8% of the sample.

Enrolling through a virtual design, the prospective study's participants ranged in age from roughly 18 to 95 years and lived across roughly 24 United States geographic areas. Cohort assignment in the prospective study relied on participant-reported clinical history from a screening survey and a study questionnaire. Exposed participants had been in contact with someone with a PCR-confirmed or clinician-diagnosed COVID-19 case within 2 weeks of study entry. In the prospective study, mobile phlebotomists collected whole blood, serum and a nasopharyngeal or oropharyngeal swab from each participant. Additional blood draws and questionnaires over an approximately two-month period could optionally be provided by prospective study participants. Before DNA extraction, prospective study blood samples were shipped either frozen or at room temperature.

Sequences were obtained from PBMCs or T cells enriched from blood (not recorded which). The rearranged segments are TRBV27 and TRBJ2-1; 7 of the junction bases match TRBD1. The TCR comes from a woman aged 40 to 49 who had been exposed to COVID-19. Read as DNA, the sequence is TGTGCCAGCAGTGTCCGGGACAGTCCGAGGGTCAATGAGCAGTTCTTC. Its amino acids are CASSVRDSPRVNEQFF.